A selection of T cell receptor beta chains follows, all from one sample in a study of blood T cell repertoires in COVID-19. Generated by immunoSEQ multiplex PCR, the TCRdb table keeps only in-frame clones and is missing some. The table lists tens of thousands of clones, 80% to 85% of them singletons. Sequences were obtained from peripheral blood. These receptors all come from an elderly man with active or convalescent COVID-19. Both conserved end residues are part of each CDR3. D genes are given only for firm matches. Only part of the rows carry a size: once, few, many, or a class if the clone is expanded.

>NA|TRBV4-3|TRBD1|TRBJ1-4
TGCGCCAGCAGTCCAGGGGGAACTAATGAAAAACTGTTTTTT
CASSPGGTNEKLFF
>NA|TRBV10-3|TRBD1|TRBJ1-1
TGTGCCATCAGCAGGGACAGGAACACTGAAGCTTTCTTT
CAISRDRNTEAFF
>NA|TRBV2|TRBD1|TRBJ1-1
TGTGCCAGCAGCGGACAGGGTTCCACTGAAGCTTTCTTT
CASSGQGSTEAFF
>once|TRBV6-5|NA|TRBJ2-3
TGTGCCAGCGGACAATCAGGGACAGATACGCAGTATTTT
CASGQSGTDTQYF
>NA|TRBV18|NA|TRBJ1-1
TGTGCCAGCTCACCACCGTGGTCAGGGAAAACTGAAGCTTTCTTT
CASSPPWSGKTEAFF
>NA|TRBV3-1/TRBV3-2|NA|TRBJ1-1
TGTGCCAGCAGCCAAGGGTTCACCGGCACTGAAGCTTTCTTT
CASSQGFTGTEAFF
>once|TRBV30|NA|TRBJ1-2
TGTGCCGGCTCTAACGGGTTCGATGGCTACACCTTC
CAGSNGFDGYTF
>NA|TRBV7-2|NA|TRBJ2-3
TGTGCCAGCAGCTTACTAGCGGATACGCAGTATTTT
CASSLLADTQYF
>NA|TRBV11-2|NA|TRBJ2-7
TGTGCCAGCAGCTTAGAAATCCAGGAACGCTACGAGCAGTACTTC
CASSLEIQERYEQYF
>NA|TRBV5-1|NA|TRBJ1-4
TGCGCCAGCAGCTTGGGGGAACAGGGAATACTTAGCGAAAAACTGTTTTTT
CASSLGEQGILSEKLFF
>NA|TRBV5-8|TRBD1|TRBJ2-2
TGTGCCAGCAGCTTGTTGACAGGGGGTCCCGGGGAGCTGTTTTTT
CASSLLTGGPGELFF
>NA|TRBV7-9|TRBD2|TRBJ2-7
TGTGCCAGCAGTGGAACTAGCGGGAGGGCCGGGGGGCAGTACTTC
CASSGTSGRAGGQYF
>NA|TRBV19|NA|TRBJ1-1
TGTGCCAGTAGACCTGGGGGCGTTGCAGTCCTAGCTTTCTTT
CASRPGGVAVLAFF
>NA|TRBV7-2|TRBD2|TRBJ2-7
TGTGCCAGCAGCCCCGGGACTAGCGGGGACCTCTACGAGCAGTACTTC
CASSPGTSGDLYEQYF